Sequencing of this T cell receptor beta chain was carried out in a study of blood T cell repertoires in COVID-19. Looking at the study overall: Some COVID-19 samples were acute and others convalescent; all came from the United States, Italy and Spain. PBMCs, B-cell-depleted T cells, or T cells were the source of the cDNA or gDNA that made up the material.

Adults between about 18 and 95 years of age took part from 24 US areas. Up to 2 weeks before entering the study, exposed participants had met a COVID-19 case. TCRdb keeps only in-frame clones here, not all; method: immunoSEQ multiplex PCR. The profile covers under 250,000 clones, with approximately 88% appearing a single time and around 3.7% taken by the ten largest. V was clipped by 0 bases and J by 2 bases; unmatched bases: 8. This CDR3 spans 18 amino acids. Per germline, CDR1 MGHRA and CDR2 YSYEKL. The chain combines TRBV4-1 with TRBJ2-7, with 12 bases identical to TRBD2. The receptor was isolated from a woman in her thirties who had been exposed to COVID-19. The specimen sequenced was PBMCs or T cells enriched from blood (not recorded which). The CDR3 region is CASSQDGLAGKLTYEQYF. CDR3 nucleotides: TGCGCCAGCAGCCAAGATGGACTAGCGGGGAAACTCACCTACGAGCAGTACTTC.